Reported below is one TCR beta chain. A few counts support this clone. Its recognized antigen is unknown. The input lacks base qualities; no much larger clone sits a single base away. The receptor library was made with the immunoSEQ multiplex PCR assay. TCRdb provides this immuneACCESS table in a form limited to in-frame rearrangements. Some clones are lacking; in checked studies, under half of them reflect an unresolved V gene, and why the rest are absent is not known. The sample includes roughly 120,000 clones, with 85% to 90% observed a single time. Around 1.1% of the sample belongs to the ten largest clones. The data belong to a study of control samples from healthy donors and cancer patients (dated by TCRdb to 2020 to 2021). V loses 7 bases at its end and J loses 1 base; junction bases beyond the gene matches: 4. The CDR1 and CDR2 encoded by the germline V gene are SGHRS and YFSETQ. The CDR3 covers 14 residues, taking in both the cysteine and the phenylalanine. Solely the CDR3 DNA is kept, with 42 bases framed from the first base.

Recombination linked TRBV5-1 to TRBJ2-1; 8 junctional bases match TRBD1. What was sequenced was PBMCs. The receptor was derived from a woman aged 50 to 60 with colorectal cancer. The DNA reads as follows: TGCGCCAGCGCAGGGGGCGGATCCTACAATGAGCAGTTCTTC. Its translation is CASAGGGSYNEQFF.